Below are 32 T cell receptor beta chains sequenced from a single sample in a study of neurological immune-mediated disorders. One entry per CDR3 protein results from TCRdb running MiXCR on the 5' RACE reads. The data show approximately 50,000 distinct CDR3 sequences, around 3.6% seen once. The sequenced sample was PBMCs. All receptors come from a man younger than 40 with multiple sclerosis.

This clonotype was seen many times. This sequence joins TRBV7-8 and TRBJ2-1; D unresolved. The CDR3 extends over 15 amino acids. Between the trimmed V and J ends, which lost 1 base and 2 bases, there was a span of 9 bases. Germline V gives CDR1 SGHVS, CDR2 FQNEAQ. The CDR3 DNA follows: TGTGCCAGCAGCTTAGGTGGTCGGACCTACAATGAGCAGTTCTTC. Residues: CASSLGGRTYNEQFF.

This clonotype was counted many times. An end of the junction does not agree with germline; a read error may underlie this. The CDR3 spells CASSQDQSPLNF. DNA for the CDR3: TGTGCCAGCAGCCAAGATCAATCACCCCTCAACTTT. V and J are TRBV3-1 and TRBJ1-6; D is uncertain. The CDR3 covers 12 residues. CDR1 and CDR2 from the germline V gene are LGHDT and YNNKEL (reference sequence).

This clonotype was seen many times. V and J are TRBV5-1 and TRBJ1-1, with TRBD1 matching 7 bases. J lost 1 base, V lost 3 bases, and 3 bases had no gene match. The CDR3 length is 14 residues. Looked up from germline, CDR1 is SGHRS and CDR2 is YFSETQ. The CDR3 reads CASSSGQENTEAFF. In DNA, the CDR3 is TGCGCCAGCAGCTCCGGACAGGAGAACACTGAAGCTTTCTTT.

This clonotype was detected ten times or more. V gene TRBV5-1 combines with J gene TRBJ2-3, with 8 bases lining up with TRBD2. With 4 bases clipped from V and 5 bases from J, the junction kept 18 bases outside the gene matches. The germline CDR1 and CDR2 sequences are SGHRS and YFSETQ. The CDR3 totals 18 residues. The CDR3 DNA sequence: TGCGCCAGCAGCCTCGATATCTTCGGGAGGGACGTATTAGATACGCAGTATTTT. Translation gives CASSLDIFGRDVLDTQYF.

This clonotype was seen ten or more times. The chain recombines TRBV5-5 with TRBJ2-3, with unresolved D. The V and J ends lost 0 bases and 11 bases respectively, with 10 bases between them. The CDR3 totals 12 residues. The germline CDR1 and CDR2 sequences are SGHKS and YYEKEE (reference sequence). The CDR3 is CASSLERIGQYF. The CDR3 DNA sequence: TGTGCCAGCAGCTTGGAGAGGATCGGGCAGTATTTT.

This clonotype came up many times. The chain is built from TRBV7-3 and TRBJ2-1; maybe TRBD2 (5 bases). Trimming pared 4 bases from V and 7 bases from J, leaving 14 bases between. The germline V gene encodes CDR1 SGHTA and CDR2 FQGTGA. The CDR3 sequence is 14 residues long. The CDR3, as DNA: TGTGCCAGCAGCTCGGTCGGCTCGGGGAATGAGCAGTTCTTC. Translated: CASSSVGSGNEQFF.

The sample holds a few counts of this clonotype. This chain uses TRBV18 with TRBJ1-1; the match to TRBD1 covers 11 bases. CDR3 size: 15 residues. After removal of 3 bases from V and 4 bases from J, the junction contained 4 bases not matched to a gene. From germline, CDR1 is KGHSH and CDR2 LQKENI. For the CDR3, the DNA is TGTGCCAGCTCACCGGTGGGACAGGGGGGCACTGAAGCTTTCTTT. Translation: CASSPVGQGGTEAFF.

Many counts were recorded for this clonotype. V is TRBV5-1 and J is TRBJ2-2; 9 bases fit TRBD1. V lost 2 bases, J lost 6 bases, and 5 bases stayed unmatched. The CDR3 length is 15 residues. In germline, CDR1 is SGHRS, CDR2 YFSETQ. CDR3 protein: CASSFGTGSSGELFF. The CDR3, as DNA: TGCGCCAGCAGCTTCGGGACAGGGTCATCCGGGGAGCTGTTTTTT.

Remarks on this clonotype: Being one base from a much bigger clone, this may be a read error. The chain has TRBV20-1 and TRBJ2-5; maybe TRBD1 (6 bases). V was pared by 4 bases and J by 1 base, with 10 bases between. The CDR3 loop spans 13 amino acids. Per germline, CDR1 DFQATT and CDR2 SNEGSKA (reference sequence). CDR3: CSAIRDIQETQYF. DNA of the CDR3: TGCAGTGCTATCCGGGACATCCAAGAGACCCAGTACTTC.

This clonotype was seen ten or more times. CDR3 nucleotide sequence: TGCGCCAGCAGCTTGCCCATCCCGGGACTAGCGGGGGGGCCTTCCTACAATGAGCAGTTCTTC. This encodes CASSLPIPGLAGGPSYNEQFF. The chain combines TRBV5-1 with TRBJ2-1, with 16 bases aligning to TRBD2. This CDR3 comprises 21 residues. CDR1 is SGHRS, CDR2 YFSETQ, per germline. J lost 1 base, V lost 1 base, and 11 bases had no gene match.

This clonotype was observed many times. The chain couples TRBV20-1 to TRBJ1-6; TRBD1 matches at 10 bases. In germline, CDR1 is DFQATT, CDR2 SNEGSKA (reference sequence). CDR3 length: 12 residues. CDR3 protein: CGTGTGDSPLHF. The CDR3 nucleotides read TGCGGGACCGGGACAGGGGATTCACCCCTCCACTTT.

There are many counts of this clonotype. The V gene is TRBV7-9, the J gene TRBJ2-1; the D gene is possibly TRBD2 (6 bases). The CDR3 covers 15 residues. Trimming shortened V by 2 bases and J by 6 bases, and 14 bases separated the two germline ends. Germline V gene data show CDR1 as SEHNR and CDR2 as FQNEAQ (reference sequence). This CDR3 reads CASSLRGLTSNEQFF. In DNA form, the CDR3 reads TGTGCCAGCAGCTTAAGGGGACTGACGTCCAATGAGCAGTTCTTC.

The chain joins TRBV5-1 to TRBJ2-3; D might be TRBD1 (5 bases). The germline V gene encodes CDR1 SGHRS and CDR2 YFSETQ. The ends were cut back, 5 bases at V and 2 bases at J, with 15 bases in the middle. The CDR3 length is 15 residues. The CDR3 sequence: CASRGLGGPTDTQYF. The CDR3 nucleotides are TGCGCCAGCAGGGGGCTGGGTGGGCCCACAGATACGCAGTATTTT.

In this sample, this clonotype turned up many times. The J gene is TRBJ2-7, the V gene TRBV6-5; D possibly corresponds to TRBD2 (6 bases). V lost 0 bases, J lost 4 bases, and 16 bases lay in between. CDR1 and CDR2 from the germline V gene are MNHEY and SVGAGI. The CDR3 loop spans 16 amino acids. CDR3 in DNA: TGTGCCAGCAGTTACTCTAAGGCGGAGGGGTCTTACGAGCAGTACTTC. It codes for CASSYSKAEGSYEQYF.

This clonotype was seen at least ten times. This chain uses TRBV5-6 with TRBJ2-1; TRBD2 matches at 7 bases. V trimming: 4 bases; J trimming: 5 bases; junction bases outside the gene matches: 15. The CDR3 is 17 residues long. Per the germline V gene, CDR1 is SGHDT and CDR2 is YYEEEE. CDR3 bases: TGTGCCAGCAGCGGACCCCAAAGGGAGGGCCACGACAATGAGCAGTTCTTC. Translation gives CASSGPQREGHDNEQFF.

This clonotype occurred many times. The chain is built from TRBV3-1 and TRBJ2-5, with 7 positions matching TRBD1. The CDR3 has 14 amino acids. Trimming at V came to 4 bases and at J to 5 bases, leaving 7 bases not matched to a gene. Germline V gives CDR1 LGHDT, CDR2 YNNKEL (reference sequence). In nucleotides, the CDR3 is TGTGCCAGCAGCCCTAACAGGGGCGCGGAGACCCAGTACTTC. Translating it yields CASSPNRGAETQYF.

This clonotype was seen many times. V gene TRBV27 combines with J gene TRBJ2-3, with TRBD2 matching over 7 bases. The V segment lost 6 bases and the J segment 2 bases; nucleotides outside the gene matches: 8. This CDR3 spans 15 amino acids. CDR1 is MNHEY, CDR2 SMNVEV, per germline (reference sequence). The CDR3 is CASRPGDYYTDTQYF. CDR3 DNA sequence: TGTGCCAGCAGGCCCGGGGACTATTACACAGATACGCAGTATTTT.

This clonotype was seen ten or more times. This sequence joins TRBV20-1 and TRBJ2-1; D may be TRBD2 (5 bases). Germline-derived CDR1 and CDR2 are DFQATT and SNEGSKA (reference sequence). This CDR3 has 16 amino acids. V gave up 0 bases and J gave up 0 bases, with 12 bases separating them. CDR3 region: CSARDATRSSYNEQFF. CDR3 nucleotide sequence: TGCAGTGCTAGAGACGCAACTAGGAGCTCCTACAATGAGCAGTTCTTC.

This clonotype was seen a handful of times. The CDR3 does not end in the conserved phenylalanine or tryptophan, so this is likely a read error. V is TRBV5-6 and J is TRBJ2-1, with 11 bases aligning to TRBD2. After removal of 3 bases from V and 7 bases from J, the junction contained 6 bases not matched to a gene. Germline V lookup: CDR1 SGHDT, CDR2 YYEEEE. The CDR3 loop spans 15 amino acids. In DNA, the CDR3 is TGTGCCAGCAGCTGGGGGACTAGCGGATTTAATGAGCAGTTCTGC. It translates to CASSWGTSGFNEQFC.

This clonotype came up many times. The chain couples TRBV4-1 to TRBJ1-2, with a possible D match to TRBD1 (5 bases). V was pared by 0 bases and J by 5 bases, with 19 bases between. The CDR3 length is 17 residues. Germline CDR1 is MGHRA and CDR2 is YSYEKL. The CDR3 loop reads CASSQDWGSDRIYGYTF. CDR3 nucleotide sequence: TGCGCCAGCAGCCAAGATTGGGGATCCGACAGAATATATGGCTACACCTTC.

This clonotype was observed many times. The V gene is TRBV9, the J gene TRBJ1-1, with D possibly TRBD1 on 5 matching bases. CDR3 length equals 12 residues. V was cut by 7 bases and J by 0 bases, with 7 bases left in between. Per germline, CDR1 SGDLS and CDR2 YYNGEE. The CDR3 region is CASGGLNTEAFF. CDR3 bases: TGTGCCAGCGGGGGTTTGAACACTGAAGCTTTCTTT.

In its sample, this clonotype was seen many times. The CDR3 region has the DNA TGTGCCAGCTCACCTCTCAGCGGGGGCACTGAAGCTTTCTTT. Encoded protein: CASSPLSGGTEAFF. The V gene is TRBV18, the J gene TRBJ1-1, with D tentatively TRBD1 (5 bases). The germline CDR1 and CDR2 sequences are KGHSH and LQKENI. The CDR3 extends over 14 amino acids. The V gene lost 3 bases and the J gene lost 4 bases, with 12 bases spanning the gap.

The chain recombines TRBV20-1 with TRBJ1-1; maybe TRBD1 (5 bases). The V gene lost 2 bases and the J gene lost 11 bases, with 21 bases spanning the gap. The CDR3 extends over 14 amino acids. Germline lookup yields CDR1 DFQATT and CDR2 SNEGSKA (reference sequence). CDR3 coding DNA: TGCAGTGCTAGACCCCGGGAGGGGTCAACTAAGGCTTTCTTT. Translated: CSARPREGSTKAFF.

Many counts were recorded for this clonotype. The chain combines TRBV12-3 or TRBV12-4 with TRBJ2-3; tentatively, D is TRBD2 (5 bases). The CDR3 is 12 residues long. Trimming left V 3 bases short and J 7 bases short, with 8 bases between. DNA of the CDR3: TGTGCCAGCAGTTTGAGGGAGAATACGCAGTATTTT. It is translated as CASSLRENTQYF.

This clonotype was recorded many times. The V and J genes are TRBV3-1 and TRBJ2-7; D is possibly TRBD1 or TRBD2 (5 bases each). The V and J ends lost 0 bases and 0 bases respectively, with 12 bases between them. Germline CDR1 is LGHDT and CDR2 is YNNKEL (reference sequence). The CDR3 covers 16 residues. The CDR3 is CASSQESGTISYEQYF. CDR3 nucleotide sequence: TGTGCCAGCAGCCAAGAGTCCGGGACGATCTCCTACGAGCAGTACTTC.

This clonotype has ten or more counts. The gene calls are TRBV11-2 and TRBJ2-2; the D gene is possibly TRBD1 (6 bases). This CDR3 comprises 15 residues. The V gene's germline CDR1 is SGHAT and CDR2 FQNNGV. V lost 5 bases, J lost 0 bases, and 10 bases lay in between. The CDR3 protein is CASSMGASNTGELFF. The CDR3, as DNA: TGTGCCAGCAGCATGGGGGCGTCGAACACCGGGGAGCTGTTTTTT.

This clonotype was observed many times. The CDR3 reads CASSLEALASGANVLTF. DNA for the CDR3: TGTGCCAGCAGCCTAGAGGCATTGGCCTCTGGGGCCAACGTCCTGACTTTC. J is TRBJ2-6 and V is TRBV7-6; unclear D gene. Looked up from germline, CDR1 is SGHVS and CDR2 is FNYEAQ. There are 17 residues in the CDR3. The V gene lost 5 bases and the J gene lost 0 bases, with 14 bases spanning the gap.

This clonotype is judged medium-sized (0.01 to 0.1%). The J gene is TRBJ2-1, the V gene TRBV20-1, with D perhaps TRBD1 or TRBD2 (5 bases each). Trimming cost V 2 bases and J 7 bases, with 15 bases left between them. Germline values: CDR1 DFQATT, CDR2 SNEGSKA (reference sequence). This CDR3 has 14 amino acids. DNA of the CDR3: TGCAGTGCTAGACCCGTCCTGGGGGTTAATGAGCAGTTCTTC. This translates into CSARPVLGVNEQFF.

This clonotype has ten or more counts. The gene calls are TRBV12-3 or TRBV12-4 and TRBJ2-1; D is uncertain. This CDR3 region has 13 residues. V dropped 1 base and J dropped 7 bases, with 8 bases sitting between them. The CDR3 DNA is TGTGCCAGCAGTTTAGGAAGGGTGAATGAGCAGTTCTTC. As protein: CASSLGRVNEQFF.

The V and J genes are TRBV29-1 and TRBJ1-2; D might be TRBD1 (6 bases). Trimming took off 6 bases at V and 7 bases at J, with 15 bases between the two ends. The CDR3 is made up of 12 amino acids. Looked up from germline, CDR1 is SQVTM and CDR2 is ANQGSEA. CDR3 in amino acids: CSVPPGAGGYTF. CDR3 bases: TGCAGCGTCCCCCCGGGGGCGGGTGGCTACACCTTC.

This clonotype was observed many times. The rearrangement uses TRBV12-3 or TRBV12-4 and TRBJ2-5, with a weak D call TRBD2 (6 bases). The CDR3 runs 13 residues. The germline V and J ends were trimmed by 3 bases and 5 bases, with 10 bases remaining between them. CDR3 bases: TGTGCCAGCAGTTTTCGGGAGCGGGAGACCCAGTACTTC. The encoded protein is CASSFRERETQYF.

This clonotype was counted many times. The rearrangement joins TRBV4-2 to TRBJ1-1; D is ambiguous. Germline loops: CDR1 LGHNA, CDR2 YNFKEQ. The CDR3 length is 15 residues. V was trimmed by 2 bases and J by 9 bases, leaving 19 bases between them. The CDR3 DNA is TGTGCCAGCAGCCAACTAATTGGGCAGGAGGCGAAAGCTTTCTTT. Protein sequence: CASSQLIGQEAKAFF.